The T cell receptor (beta chain) under discussion was sequenced for a study of blood T cell repertoires in COVID-19. The overall study: Samples of COVID-19 (acute and convalescent) were obtained from the United States, Italy and Spain. Sources were T cells, B-cell-depleted T cells, or PBMCs; the material itself was cDNA or gDNA.

Authors' data handling: Amplified reference gene primers provided the basis for estimating nucleated cell counts. Using immunoSEQ multiplex PCR, the repertoire was profiled, and TCRdb retains in-frame clones only, with some absent. V and J calls and clone size are those listed in that table; D and trimming were worked out from the DNA. The table includes around 260,000 clones, about 83% detected once. The germline V gene encodes CDR1 SGHNT and CDR2 YENEEA. The trim removed 4 bases at V and 4 bases at J, leaving 4 bases unmatched. The CDR3 is 14 amino acids. The sample comprised peripheral blood. The clonotype comes from a woman aged 45-60 years who had recovered from COVID-19. This chain links TRBV11-3 with TRBJ1-3, with 7 bases matching TRBD1. CDR3 nucleotides: TGTGCCAGCAGCTCAGACAGGGAAGGAAACACCATATATTTT. Protein: CASSSDREGNTIYF.